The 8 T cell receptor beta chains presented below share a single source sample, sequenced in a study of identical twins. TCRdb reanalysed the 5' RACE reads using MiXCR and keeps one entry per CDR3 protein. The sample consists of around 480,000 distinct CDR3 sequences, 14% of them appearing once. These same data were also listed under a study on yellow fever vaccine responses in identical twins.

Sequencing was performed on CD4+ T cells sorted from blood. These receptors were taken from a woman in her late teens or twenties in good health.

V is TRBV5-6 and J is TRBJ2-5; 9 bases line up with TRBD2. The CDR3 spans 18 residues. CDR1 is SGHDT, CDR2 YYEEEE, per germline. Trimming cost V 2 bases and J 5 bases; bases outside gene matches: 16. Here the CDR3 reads CASSFLVPIAGVRETQYF. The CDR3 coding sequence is TGTGCCAGCAGCTTTTTGGTACCAATAGCGGGAGTCCGGGAGACCCAGTACTTC.

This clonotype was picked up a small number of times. The CDR3: CASSGTRWNEQFF. Written as DNA, the CDR3 is TGTGCCAGCAGCGGGACTAGGTGGAATGAGCAGTTCTTC. V usage is TRBV9 and J usage is TRBJ2-1; 7 positions agree with TRBD2. The CDR3 covers 13 residues. The V gene's germline CDR1 is SGDLS and CDR2 YYNGEE. After removal of 3 bases from V and 7 bases from J, the junction contained 4 bases not matched to a gene.

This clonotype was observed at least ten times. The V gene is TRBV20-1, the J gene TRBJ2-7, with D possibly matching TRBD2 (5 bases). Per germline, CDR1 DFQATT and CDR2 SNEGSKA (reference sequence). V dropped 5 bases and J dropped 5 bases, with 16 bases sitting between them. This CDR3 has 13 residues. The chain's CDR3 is CSAWLAGSDEQYF. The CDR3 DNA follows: TGCAGTGCTTGGCTAGCAGGTTCCGACGAGCAGTACTTC.

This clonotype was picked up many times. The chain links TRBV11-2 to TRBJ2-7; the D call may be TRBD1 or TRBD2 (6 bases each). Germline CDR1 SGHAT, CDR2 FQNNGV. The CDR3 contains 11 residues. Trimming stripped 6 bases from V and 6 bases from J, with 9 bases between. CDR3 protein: CASREGVEQYF. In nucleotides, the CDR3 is TGTGCCAGCAGGGAGGGGGTCGAGCAGTACTTC.

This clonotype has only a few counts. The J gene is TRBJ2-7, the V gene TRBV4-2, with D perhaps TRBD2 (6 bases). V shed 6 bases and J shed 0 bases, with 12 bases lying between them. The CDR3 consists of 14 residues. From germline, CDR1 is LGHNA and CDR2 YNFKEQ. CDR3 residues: CASSPGTHSYEQYF. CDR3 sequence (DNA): TGTGCCAGCAGTCCCGGGACTCACTCCTACGAGCAGTACTTC.

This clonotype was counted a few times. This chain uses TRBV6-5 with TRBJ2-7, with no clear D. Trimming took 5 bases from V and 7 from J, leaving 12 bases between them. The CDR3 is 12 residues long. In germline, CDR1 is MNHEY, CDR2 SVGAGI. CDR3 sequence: CASSKNLGEQYF. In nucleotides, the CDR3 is TGTGCCAGCAGTAAAAACCTTGGGGAGCAGTACTTC.

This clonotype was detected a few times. The CDR3 DNA reads as TGTGCCAGTGGACAGGCCAACTCCTACAATGAGCAGTTCTTC. Translation gives CASGQANSYNEQFF. The rearrangement links TRBV19 to TRBJ2-1; the match to TRBD1 covers 7 bases. Germline V gives CDR1 LNHDA, CDR2 SQIVND (reference sequence). V was clipped by 8 bases and J by 0 bases; unmatched bases: 4. CDR3 size: 14 residues.

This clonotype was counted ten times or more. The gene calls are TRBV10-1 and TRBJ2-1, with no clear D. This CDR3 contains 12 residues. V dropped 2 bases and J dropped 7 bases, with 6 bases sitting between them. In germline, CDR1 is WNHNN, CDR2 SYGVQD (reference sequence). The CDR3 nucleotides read TGCGCCAGCAGTGAGCTCGGGAATGAGCAGTTCTTC. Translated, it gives CASSELGNEQFF.